Below are 4 T cell receptor beta chains sequenced from a single sample in a study of blood T cell repertoires in COVID-19. Sequenced by immunoSEQ multiplex PCR; TCRdb stores in-frame clones only, minus some. The repertoire holds 40,000 to 50,000 clones, 86% seen once, with approximately 2% in the top ten. The sequencing sample was made of peripheral blood. The source of these receptors is a woman between 55 and 75 years old with acute or convalescent COVID-19.

The chain joins TRBV7-8 to TRBJ1-2, with D possibly TRBD1 on 5 matching bases. The V end lost 5 bases, the J end lost 4 bases, and 11 bases lay between the germline ends. This CDR3 contains 13 residues. Per the germline V gene, CDR1 is SGHVS and CDR2 is FQNEAQ. This CDR3 is CASSPGGGYGYTF. In DNA form, the CDR3 reads TGTGCCAGCAGCCCTGGGGGGGGCTATGGCTACACCTTC.

V is TRBV19 and J is TRBJ2-1; tentative D call: TRBD1 (6 bases). Germline CDR1 is LNHDA and CDR2 is SQIVND (reference sequence). The CDR3 totals 17 residues. The V end lost 4 bases, the J end lost 1 base, and 17 bases lay between the germline ends. The CDR3 DNA sequence: TGTGCCAGTAGTAACCGACAGGTATTAACTTCCTACAATGAGCAGTTCTTC. Its translation is CASSNRQVLTSYNEQFF.

V and J are TRBV27 and TRBJ2-7; 7 nucleotides agree with TRBD1. CDR1 is MNHEY, CDR2 SMNVEV, per germline (reference sequence). V shed 7 bases and J 2 bases; nucleotides not matched to a gene: 11. The CDR3 consists of 15 residues. This CDR3 reads CASTLTGAGAYEQYF. The CDR3 nucleotides read TGTGCCAGCACCCTAACAGGGGCAGGAGCCTACGAGCAGTACTTC.

The CDR3 DNA sequence: TGCGCCAGCAGCTTACAGGGGGCGAATTCACCCCTCCACTTT. Encoded protein: CASSLQGANSPLHF. This chain links TRBV5-1 with TRBJ1-6; 9 bases map to TRBD1. Germline-derived CDR1 and CDR2 are SGHRS and YFSETQ. The V gene end was trimmed by 2 bases and the J gene end by 7 bases; junction bases not matched to a gene: 1. The CDR3 sequence is 14 residues long.